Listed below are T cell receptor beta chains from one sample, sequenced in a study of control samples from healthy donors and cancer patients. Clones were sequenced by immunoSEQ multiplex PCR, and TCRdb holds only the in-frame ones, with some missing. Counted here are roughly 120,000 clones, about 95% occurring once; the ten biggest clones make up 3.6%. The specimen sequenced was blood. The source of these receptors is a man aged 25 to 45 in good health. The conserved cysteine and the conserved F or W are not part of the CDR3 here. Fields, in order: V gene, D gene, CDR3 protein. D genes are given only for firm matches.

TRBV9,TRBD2,ASSVSGGAIGETQY
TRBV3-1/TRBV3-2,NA,ASSQDQRFGQY
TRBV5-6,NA,ASTPGGENIQY
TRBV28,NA,ASSSSAIQYEQY
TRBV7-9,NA,ASSWDYNEQF
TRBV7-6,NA,ASSLEGDEQF
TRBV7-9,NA,ASSSEGGRGETQY
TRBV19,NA,ASRSEAATNTEAF
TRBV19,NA,ASRGTLNTEAF
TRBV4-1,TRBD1,ASSPRQGGQPQH
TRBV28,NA,ASSYRNSGNTIY
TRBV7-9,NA,ASSLVGRGTTEAF
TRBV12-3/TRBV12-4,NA,ASSQHGNEQF
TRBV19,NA,ASSISEYSNQPQH
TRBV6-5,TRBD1,ASTTGTENTGELF
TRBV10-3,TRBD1,AISEPRTGGAWQY